This T cell receptor (beta chain) comes out of a study of blood T cell repertoires in COVID-19. Looking at the study overall: The samples span acute and convalescent COVID-19 from the United States, Italy and Spain.

The method was immunoSEQ multiplex PCR; TCRdb's version includes in-frame clones alone and lacks a portion of them. Here the sample spans about 72,000 clones, around nine tenths being singletons. Germline assignment: CDR1 SEHNR and CDR2 FQNEAQ (reference sequence). This CDR3 has 14 residues. With 2 bases removed from V and 4 bases from J, the gap between germline ends came to 8 bases. Sequencing used peripheral blood. The origin of this receptor is an older woman with acute or convalescent COVID-19. The chain carries TRBV7-9 and TRBJ1-4; no clear D. CDR3 DNA: TGTGCCAGCAGCTTAAGGCAGGATAATGAAAAACTGTTTTTT. It is translated as CASSLRQDNEKLFF.